This T cell receptor beta chain comes out of a study of shared clonotypes between healthy human individuals. CDR3 size: 12 residues. Germline V gene data show CDR1 as MNHNY and CDR2 as SVGAGI (reference sequence). V was pared by 8 bases and J by 8 bases, with 15 bases between. Here immunoSEQ multiplex PCR was the method, and the copy in TCRdb shows in-frame clones only, minus some. The table records just over 2,000,000 clones, 85% to 95% of them present only once. The sequenced sample consisted of naive CD4+ T cells sorted from blood. Stated subset: CD45RA+ positively selected. The source is a man aged 18-30 years in good health. The chain is built from TRBV6-6 and TRBJ1-1; TRBD1 is a possible D gene (5 bases). The CDR3: CASQYAGVEAFF. Here the CDR3 DNA reads TGTGCCAGCCAGTATGCGGGGGTAGAAGCTTTCTTT.